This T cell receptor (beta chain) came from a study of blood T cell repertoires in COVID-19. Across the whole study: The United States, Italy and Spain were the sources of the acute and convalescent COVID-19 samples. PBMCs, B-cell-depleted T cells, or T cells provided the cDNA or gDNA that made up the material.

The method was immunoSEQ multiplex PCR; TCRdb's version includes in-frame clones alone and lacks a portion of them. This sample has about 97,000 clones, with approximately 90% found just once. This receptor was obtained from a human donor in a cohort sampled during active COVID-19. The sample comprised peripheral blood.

Here the CDR3 reads CASSQQGAETQYF. The CDR3 DNA follows: TGCGCCAGCAGCCAACAGGGGGCGGAGACCCAGTACTTC. The rearrangement joins TRBV4-1 to TRBJ2-5, with TRBD1 matching 8 bases. The V segment lost 2 bases and the J segment 5 bases; nucleotides outside the gene matches: 1. The germline CDR1 and CDR2 sequences are MGHRA and YSYEKL. The CDR3 runs 13 residues.